Below are 16 T cell receptor beta chains sequenced from a single sample in a study of regulatory T cells in long-lasting Graves disease. The TCR beta library used iRepertoire HTBI primers with Arm-PCR amplification of CDR3. TCRdb re-analysed the multiplex PCR reads in MiXCR, keeping a single row per CDR3 protein. Of about 460,000 distinct CDR3 sequences detected, 14% appear once; the ten largest clones hold approximately 19%. Time point of the sample: newly diagnosed GD, antithyroid drugs for less than 3 months. Generation of the TCR library employed RNA extracted from PBMCs. The data also belong to a second study, concerning T cells in Graves' hyperthyroidism and ophthalmopathy.

This material consisted of peripheral blood mononuclear cells (PBMCs), taken at new diagnosis, from a patient treated with antithyroid drugs. These TCRs come from a woman between 45 and 60 years old with Graves disease.

This clonotype was counted only a few times. This sequence joins TRBV6-2 or TRBV6-3 and TRBJ2-5, with D perhaps being TRBD1 or TRBD2 (5 bases each). V lost 6 bases to trimming and J lost 7 bases, with 24 bases between them. Germline CDR1 and CDR2: MNHEY and SVGEGT. The CDR3 extends over 16 amino acids. The CDR3 DNA is TGTGCCAGCAGCCGACGCCCCGGGACGACTAAAGGGACCCAGTACTTC. As protein: CASSRRPGTTKGTQYF.

This clonotype showed up many times. The chain combines TRBV7-3 with TRBJ2-1; 12 bases fit TRBD2. J lost 9 bases, V lost 5 bases, and 5 bases had no gene match. Germline V gene data show CDR1 as SGHTA and CDR2 as FQGTGA. This CDR3 is built from 14 residues. The CDR3 reads CASSQTSGRTEQFF. The CDR3 region has the DNA TGTGCCAGCAGCCAAACTAGCGGGAGGACTGAGCAGTTCTTC.

This clonotype was seen ten or more times. This CDR3 reads CASSPQLLGNYGYTF. The CDR3 DNA reads TGTGCCAGCAGTCCTCAGCTCTTGGGCAACTATGGCTACACCTTC. The V gene is TRBV28, the J gene TRBJ1-2; D unclear. The germline V and J ends were trimmed by 5 bases and 2 bases, with 15 bases remaining between them. In germline, CDR1 is MDHEN, CDR2 SYDVKM. The length of the CDR3 is 15 residues.

This clonotype was observed at least ten times. The chain is built from TRBV2 and TRBJ1-2; weak D call: TRBD1 (5 bases). Germline CDR1 is SNHLY and CDR2 is FYNNEI. With 5 bases removed from V and 8 bases from J, the gap between germline ends came to 12 bases. The CDR3 has 12 residues. In nucleotides, the CDR3 is TGTGCCAGCAGTCGGGGGGATGGGGGCTACACCTTC. Protein: CASSRGDGGYTF.

The chain joins TRBV28 to TRBJ2-3; 11 bases line up with TRBD2. The CDR3 spans 19 residues. Per germline, CDR1 MDHEN and CDR2 SYDVKM. V lost 6 bases and J lost 0; bases outside the gene matches: 14. Written as DNA, the CDR3 is TGTGCCAGCAGCTCTCCGGGACTAGCGGCCGGGGTGAGCACAGATACGCAGTATTTT. Its translation: CASSSPGLAAGVSTDTQYF.

In its sample, this clonotype was seen many times. The chain links TRBV6-5 to TRBJ2-7, with D possibly being TRBD2 (5 bases). Germline CDR1 is MNHEY and CDR2 is SVGAGI. The CDR3 has 17 residues. V lost 0 bases and J lost 0, with 15 bases in between. CDR3 in amino acids: CASSYSAISASSYEQYF. As DNA, the CDR3 is TGTGCCAGCAGTTACTCGGCGATTAGCGCAAGCTCCTACGAGCAGTACTTC.

The rearrangement uses TRBV6-2 or TRBV6-3 and TRBJ1-5; 12 nucleotides align to TRBD1. The germline V gene has CDR1 MNHEY and CDR2 SVGEGT. The CDR3 covers 16 residues. The V gene end was trimmed by 4 bases and the J gene end by 2 bases; junction bases not matched to a gene: 3. In nucleotides, the CDR3 is TGTGCCAGCAGTTCCGGGACAGGGGGCCGCAATCAGCCCCAGCATTTT. This translates into CASSSGTGGRNQPQHF.

As for this clonotype: An end of the junction differs from the germline gene, which may be a read error. V gene TRBV4-1 combines with J gene TRBJ2-6, with TRBD2 identical over 8 bases. The V gene's germline CDR1 is MGHRA and CDR2 YSYEKL. This CDR3 comprises 16 residues. CDR3 amino acids: CASSLGGAYGANALTF. In DNA form, the CDR3 reads TGCGCCAGCAGCCTCGGGGGGGCGTATGGGGCCAACGCCCTGACTTTC.

This clonotype appeared a few times. The chain recombines TRBV19 with TRBJ2-1; 12 bases line up with TRBD2. In germline, CDR1 is LNHDA, CDR2 SQIVND (reference sequence). This CDR3 comprises 17 residues. J was trimmed by 0 bases and V by 8 bases; bases with no gene match: 8. CDR3 nucleotide sequence: TGTGCCAGTGGGGCTAGCGGGAGGGTTAGCTCCTACAATGAGCAGTTCTTC. Its protein is CASGASGRVSSYNEQFF.

On this clonotype itself: This may come from a read error, since a much larger clone is one base off. The J gene is TRBJ2-2, the V gene TRBV2; 13 bases are a match to TRBD2. The CDR3 extends over 15 amino acids. V shed 6 bases, J shed 7 bases, and the junction held 5 bases outside the gene matches. Looked up from germline, CDR1 is SNHLY and CDR2 is FYNNEI. The CDR3 is CASRRGLAGCGELFF. The CDR3 bases are TGTGCCAGCAGGAGGGGACTAGCGGGATGCGGGGAGCTGTTTTTT.

This clonotype was picked up many times. This chain connects TRBV30 to TRBJ1-1, with D perhaps TRBD1 (6 bases). V shed 3 bases and J shed 5 bases, with 16 bases lying between them. The germline gives CDR1 GTSNPN, CDR2 SVGIG (reference sequence). The CDR3 extends over 14 amino acids. CDR3 residues: CAWSLTQGNTEAFF. As DNA, the CDR3 is TGTGCCTGGAGCTTGACACAGGGAAATACTGAAGCTTTCTTT. The full variable domain, completed using reference TRBV30 and TRBJ1-1, is SQTIHQWPATLVQPVGSPLSLECTVEGTSNPNLYWYRQAAGRGLQLLFYSVGIGQISSEVPQNLSASRPQDRQFILSSKKLLLSDSGFYLCAWSLTQGNTEAFFGQGTRLTVV.

This rearrangement joins TRBV29-1 to TRBJ2-2, with a weak D call TRBD2 (6 bases). The CDR3 extends over 13 amino acids. Germline V gene sequence: CDR1 SQVTM, CDR2 ANQGSEA. Trimming stripped 6 bases from V and 6 bases from J, with 14 bases between. CDR3 in amino acids: CSVQRLGAGELFF. The CDR3 DNA reads TGCAGCGTCCAACGACTAGGAGCCGGGGAGCTGTTTTTT.

This clonotype was found once. Just one base apart from a much larger clone, this may be a read error. This chain connects TRBV5-4 to TRBJ2-3; 8 bases map to TRBD1. The CDR3 totals 16 residues. The J segment lost 5 bases and the V segment lost 0 bases, leaving 8 bases of the junction unmatched. Germline V gene data show CDR1 as SGHNT and CDR2 as YYREEE (reference sequence). CDR3 loop: CASSLDPGGLGDTQYF. DNA of the CDR3: TGTGCCAGCAGCTTGGATCCAGGGGGCCTCGGAGATACGCAGTATTTT.

This clonotype was seen ten or more times. The CDR3 loop is CASSSLRGSYGYTF. DNA of the CDR3: TGTGCCAGCAGCTCCCTGAGGGGTTCCTATGGCTACACCTTC. J is TRBJ1-2 and V is TRBV7-2; weak D call: TRBD1 (5 bases). V lost 4 bases and J lost 4, with 13 bases in between. The CDR3 runs to 14 residues. CDR1 and CDR2 (germline): SGHTA, FQGNSA.

The V and J genes are TRBV7-9 and TRBJ2-1; D unresolved. The CDR3 is made up of 15 amino acids. V was cut by 1 base and J by 8 bases, with 15 bases left in between. The germline gives CDR1 SEHNR, CDR2 FQNEAQ (reference sequence). The CDR3 protein is CASSLGARVGDEQFF. Here the CDR3 DNA reads TGTGCCAGCAGCTTAGGGGCGAGAGTCGGAGATGAGCAGTTCTTC.

This clonotype occurred many times. V is TRBV12-3 or TRBV12-4 and J is TRBJ1-2; D is unresolved. Trimming left V 3 bases short and J 5 bases short, with 16 bases between. This CDR3 is built from 15 residues. Here the CDR3 reads CASSFNLGSFYGYTF. The CDR3 DNA sequence: TGTGCCAGCAGTTTTAATCTTGGCAGCTTTTATGGCTACACCTTC.